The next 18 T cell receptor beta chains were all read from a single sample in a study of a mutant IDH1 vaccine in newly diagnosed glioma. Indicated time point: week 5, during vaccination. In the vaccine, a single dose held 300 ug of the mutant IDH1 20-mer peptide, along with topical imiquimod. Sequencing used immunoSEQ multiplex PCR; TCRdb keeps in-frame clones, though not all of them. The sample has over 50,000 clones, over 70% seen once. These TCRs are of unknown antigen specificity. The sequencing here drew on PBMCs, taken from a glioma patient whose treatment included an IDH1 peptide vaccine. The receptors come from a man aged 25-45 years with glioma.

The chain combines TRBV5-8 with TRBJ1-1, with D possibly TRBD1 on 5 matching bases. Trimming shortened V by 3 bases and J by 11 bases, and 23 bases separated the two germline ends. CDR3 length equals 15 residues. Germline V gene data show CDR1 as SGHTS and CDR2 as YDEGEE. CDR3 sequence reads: CASSYNPGPTLWAFF. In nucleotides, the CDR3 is TGTGCCAGCAGCTATAACCCGGGACCAACACTATGGGCTTTCTTT.

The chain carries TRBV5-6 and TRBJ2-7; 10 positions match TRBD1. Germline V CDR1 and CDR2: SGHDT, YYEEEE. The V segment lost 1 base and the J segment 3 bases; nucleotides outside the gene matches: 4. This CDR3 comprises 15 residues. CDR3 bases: TGTGCCAGCAGCTTGAGCCGGGACAGGGGCTACGAGCAGTACTTC. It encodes CASSLSRDRGYEQYF.

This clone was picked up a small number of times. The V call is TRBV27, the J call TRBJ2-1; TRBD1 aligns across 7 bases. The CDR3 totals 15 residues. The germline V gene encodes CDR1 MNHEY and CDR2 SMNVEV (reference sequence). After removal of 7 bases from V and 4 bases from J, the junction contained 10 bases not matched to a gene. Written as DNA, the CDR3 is TGTGCCAGCAATAGCGCCGGGACAGATTACAATGAGCAGTTCTTC. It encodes CASNSAGTDYNEQFF.

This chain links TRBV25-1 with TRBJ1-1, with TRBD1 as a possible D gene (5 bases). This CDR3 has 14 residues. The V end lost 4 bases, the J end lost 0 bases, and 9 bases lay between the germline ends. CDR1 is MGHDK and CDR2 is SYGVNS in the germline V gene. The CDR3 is CASSGETVNTEAFF. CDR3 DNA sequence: TGTGCCAGCAGTGGAGAGACAGTGAACACTGAAGCTTTCTTT.

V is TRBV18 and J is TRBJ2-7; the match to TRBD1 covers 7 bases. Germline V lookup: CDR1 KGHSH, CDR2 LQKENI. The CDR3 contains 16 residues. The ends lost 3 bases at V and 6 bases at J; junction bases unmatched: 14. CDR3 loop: CASSPYIWDSQSEQYF. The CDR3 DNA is TGTGCCAGCTCACCCTATATTTGGGACAGCCAAAGCGAGCAGTACTTC.

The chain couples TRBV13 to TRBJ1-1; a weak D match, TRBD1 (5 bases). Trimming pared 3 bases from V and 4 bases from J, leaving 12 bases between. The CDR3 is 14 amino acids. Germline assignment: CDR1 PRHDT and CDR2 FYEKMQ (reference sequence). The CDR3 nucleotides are TGTGCCAGCAGCTTTGGAGGGGATGGCACTGAAGCTTTCTTT. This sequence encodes CASSFGGDGTEAFF.

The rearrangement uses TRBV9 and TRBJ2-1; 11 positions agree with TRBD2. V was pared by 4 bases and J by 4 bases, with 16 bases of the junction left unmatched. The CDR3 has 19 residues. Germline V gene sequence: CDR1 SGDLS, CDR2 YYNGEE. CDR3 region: CASSPPHPQLAGDYNEQFF. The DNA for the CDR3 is TGTGCCAGCAGCCCACCCCACCCACAACTAGCGGGGGATTACAATGAGCAGTTCTTC.

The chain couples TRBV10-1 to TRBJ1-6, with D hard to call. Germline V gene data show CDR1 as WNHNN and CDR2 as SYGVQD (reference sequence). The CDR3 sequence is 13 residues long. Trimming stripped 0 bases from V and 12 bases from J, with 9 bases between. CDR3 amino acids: CASSESKGQPLHF. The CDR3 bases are TGCGCCAGCAGTGAGTCGAAAGGGCAACCCCTCCACTTT.

CDR3 loop: CASSRGQPGNTIYF. CDR3 DNA: TGTGCCAGCAGCCGCGGACAACCTGGAAACACCATATATTTT. This sequence joins TRBV5-8 and TRBJ1-3; the D gene is possibly TRBD1 (5 bases). There are 14 residues in the CDR3. V was pared by 4 bases and J by 2 bases, with 10 bases between. Germline CDR1 and CDR2: SGHTS and YDEGEE.

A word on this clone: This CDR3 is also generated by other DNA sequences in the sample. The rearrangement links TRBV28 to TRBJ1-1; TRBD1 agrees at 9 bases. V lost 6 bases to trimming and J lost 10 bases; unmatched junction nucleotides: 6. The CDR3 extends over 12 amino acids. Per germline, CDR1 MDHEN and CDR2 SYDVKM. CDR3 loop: CASRLGQGRAFF. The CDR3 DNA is TGTGCCAGCAGGCTGGGACAGGGACGAGCTTTCTTT. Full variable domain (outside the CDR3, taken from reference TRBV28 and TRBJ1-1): DVKVTQSSRYLVKRTGEKVFLECVQDMDHENMFWYRQDPGLGLRLIYFSYDVKMKEKGDIPEGYSVSREKKERFSLILESASTNQTSMYLCASRLGQGRAFFGQGTRLTVV.

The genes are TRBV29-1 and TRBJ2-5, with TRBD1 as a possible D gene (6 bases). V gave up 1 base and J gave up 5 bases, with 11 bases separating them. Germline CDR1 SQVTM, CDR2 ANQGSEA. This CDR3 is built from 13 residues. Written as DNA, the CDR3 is TGCAGCGTTGAAGGAAACAGGGCTGAGACCCAGTACTTC. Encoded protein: CSVEGNRAETQYF.

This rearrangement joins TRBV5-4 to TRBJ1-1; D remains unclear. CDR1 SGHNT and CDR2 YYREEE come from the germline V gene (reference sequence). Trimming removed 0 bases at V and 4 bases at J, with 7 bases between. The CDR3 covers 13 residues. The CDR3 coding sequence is TGTGCCAGCAGCTTGGCAGTGACCACTGAAGCTTTCTTT. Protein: CASSLAVTTEAFF.

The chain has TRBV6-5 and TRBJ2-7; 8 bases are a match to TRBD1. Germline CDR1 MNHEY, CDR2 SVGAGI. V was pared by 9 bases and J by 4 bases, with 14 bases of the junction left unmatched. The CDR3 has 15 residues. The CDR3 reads CASYRTGTGSYEQYF. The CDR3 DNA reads TGTGCCAGTTACAGAACCGGGACAGGATCTTACGAGCAGTACTTC.

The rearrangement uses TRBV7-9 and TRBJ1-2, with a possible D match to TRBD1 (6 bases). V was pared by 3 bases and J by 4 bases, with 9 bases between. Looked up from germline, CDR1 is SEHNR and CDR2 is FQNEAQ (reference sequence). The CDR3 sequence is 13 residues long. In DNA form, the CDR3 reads TGTGCCAGCAGCTTGGGGGGCGCCTATGGCTACACCTTC. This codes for CASSLGGAYGYTF.

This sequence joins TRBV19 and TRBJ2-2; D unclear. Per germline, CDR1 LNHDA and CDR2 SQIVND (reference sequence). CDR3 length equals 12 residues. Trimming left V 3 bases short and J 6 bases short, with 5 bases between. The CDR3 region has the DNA TGTGCCAGTAGTATGATCCCCGGGGAGCTGTTTTTT. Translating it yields CASSMIPGELFF.

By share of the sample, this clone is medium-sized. CDR3 in amino acids: CSVREGETNEKLFF. The CDR3 DNA reads TGCAGCGTTCGGGAGGGCGAGACTAATGAAAAACTGTTTTTT. This rearrangement joins TRBV29-1 to TRBJ1-4; D is uncertain. Between the trimmed V and J ends, which lost 5 bases and 2 bases, there was a span of 12 bases. Germline V gene lookup returns CDR1 SQVTM and CDR2 ANQGSEA. The CDR3 is 14 amino acids.

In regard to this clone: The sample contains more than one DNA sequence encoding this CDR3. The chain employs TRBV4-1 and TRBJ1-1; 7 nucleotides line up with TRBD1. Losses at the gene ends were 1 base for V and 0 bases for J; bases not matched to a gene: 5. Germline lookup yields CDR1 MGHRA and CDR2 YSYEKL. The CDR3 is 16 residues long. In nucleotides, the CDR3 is TGCGCCAGCAGCCAAGCTCCGGGACAGCTGAACACTGAAGCTTTCTTT. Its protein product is CASSQAPGQLNTEAFF.

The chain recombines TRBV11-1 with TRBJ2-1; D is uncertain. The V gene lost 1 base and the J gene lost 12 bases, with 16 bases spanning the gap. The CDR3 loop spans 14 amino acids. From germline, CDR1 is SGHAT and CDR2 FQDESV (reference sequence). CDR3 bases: TGTGCCAGCAGCTTAGAGGCATTTGAAAGACGGCAGTTCTTC. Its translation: CASSLEAFERRQFF.